Below, 32 T cell receptor beta chains from the same sample are listed, as sequenced in a study of CD8+CD57+ T cells in acquired aplastic anemia. All sequencing subjects had displayed CD8+CD57+ cell expansion on flow cytometry. CDR3 and TCR beta VDJ profiling relied on genomic DNA as the template. TCRdb re-derived calls from the reads in MiXCR, one entry per CDR3 protein. The profile shows 150,000 to 200,000 distinct CDR3 sequences, about half of them singletons. The specimen was sorted CD4+, CD8+, or CD8+CD57+ T cells (not recorded which) from PBMCs. The source is a human donor with aplastic anemia.

The CDR3 region has the DNA TGTGCCAGCAGCTGGACAGGATATCAGCCCCAGCATTTT. Translated, it gives CASSWTGYQPQHF. This chain links TRBV7-2 with TRBJ1-5, with 7 positions matching TRBD1. CDR1 is SGHTA and CDR2 is FQGNSA in the germline V gene. Trimming removed 4 bases from V and 5 bases from J; junction bases left unmatched: 2. This CDR3 region has 13 residues.

Remarks on this clonotype: The junction does not match germline at one end; this may be a read error. The gene calls are TRBV7-7 and TRBJ1-1, with D unresolved. Germline CDR1 and CDR2: SSHAT and FNYEAQ (reference sequence). CDR3 length equals 13 residues. CDR3 protein: CASSLHENTEAFF. The DNA of the CDR3 is TGTGCTAGCAGCTTGCACGAAAACACTGAAGCTTTCTTT.

This clonotype was detected a few times. This could be a read error, since a much larger clone is one nucleotide away. The chain couples TRBV9 to TRBJ2-7, with TRBD2 identical over 7 bases. Germline loops: CDR1 SGDLS, CDR2 YYNGEE. The junction had 15 bases not matched to a gene; V was cut back by 10 bases and J by 5 bases. The CDR3 has 14 amino acids. In nucleotides, the CDR3 is TGTGCCGGCAACGTGGGGGAGGGGCGGGACGAGCAGTACTTC. This translates into CAGNVGEGRDEQYF. Complete variable domain (other parts from reference TRBV9 and TRBJ2-7): DSGVTQTPKHLITATGQRVTLRCSPRSGDLSVYWYQQSLDQGLQFLIQYYNGEERAKGNILERFSAQQFPDLHSELNLSSLELGDSALYFCAGNVGEGRDEQYFGPGTRLTVT.

For this clonotype: With a much larger clone just one base away, this may be a read error. The gene calls are TRBV5-1 and TRBJ2-2; 7 nucleotides line up with TRBD1. Germline CDR1 and CDR2: SGHRS and YFSETQ. The length of the CDR3 is 15 residues. CDR3 region: CASLPQGIHTGELSF. The CDR3 DNA reads as TGCGCCAGCTTACCACAGGGGATTCACACCGGGGAGCTGTCTTTT.

The chain has TRBV25-1 and TRBJ2-7; 14 nucleotides agree with TRBD2. Trimming cost V 5 bases and J 5 bases; bases outside gene matches: 5. Looked up from germline, CDR1 is MGHDK and CDR2 is SYGVNS. The CDR3 is 15 amino acids. The CDR3 protein is CASSNPGLAGDEQYF. The CDR3 DNA is TGTGCCAGCAGTAATCCGGGACTAGCGGGAGACGAGCAGTACTTC.

This clonotype has at least ten counts. The chain combines TRBV4-1 with TRBJ1-2, with D hard to call. Germline loops: CDR1 MGHRA, CDR2 YSYEKL. The CDR3 totals 14 residues. V was shortened by 3 bases and J by 3 bases, with 11 bases between the two germline ends. The CDR3 loop is CASSHPVGDYGYTF. In DNA, the CDR3 is TGCGCCAGCAGCCATCCTGTAGGAGACTATGGCTACACCTTC.

The sample holds a few counts of this clonotype. The rearrangement uses TRBV7-2 and TRBJ1-2; TRBD1 is a possible D gene (6 bases). From germline, CDR1 is SGHTA and CDR2 FQGNSA. The CDR3 totals 13 residues. Trimming pared 1 base from V and 7 bases from J, leaving 10 bases between. The CDR3 DNA sequence: TGTGCCAGCAGCTTAGGGGGGGGCACTGGCTACACCTTC. Protein product: CASSLGGGTGYTF. Complete variable domain (other parts from reference TRBV7-2 and TRBJ1-2): GAGVSQSPSNKVTEKGKDVELRCDPISGHTALYWYRQSLGQGLEFLIYFQGNSAPDKSGLPSDRFSAERTGGSVSTLTIQRTQQEDSAVYLCASSLGGGTGYTFGSGTRLTVV.

The count of this clonotype is one. Here the CDR3 omits its conserved ending phenylalanine or tryptophan, so a read error is the likely source. It is unclear where the CDR3 begins or ends on the DNA, so no DNA is shown, and the CDR3 is as TCRdb lists it. J is TRBJ2-7 and V is TRBV12-3 or TRBV12-4; whether TRBD1, the table's D call, matches the DNA was not checked. With termini counted, the CDR3 has 8 amino acids. CDR3 in amino acids: CASSLVGG.

Ten or more counts support this clonotype. The rearrangement links TRBV7-2 to TRBJ2-5; D is perhaps TRBD2 (6 bases). The V gene lost 8 bases and the J gene lost 3 bases, with 19 bases spanning the gap. Germline CDR1 reads SGHTA; CDR2 reads FQGNSA. The length of the CDR3 is 15 residues. In DNA, the CDR3 is TGTGCCAGCCTCCTTTACGGGAGCGGAAAAGAGACCCAGTACTTC. This sequence encodes CASLLYGSGKETQYF.

This clonotype was observed many times. This sequence joins TRBV19 and TRBJ2-1; TRBD2 aligns across 7 bases. The germline gives CDR1 LNHDA, CDR2 SQIVND (reference sequence). V shed 5 bases, J shed 1 base, and the junction held 14 bases outside the gene matches. CDR3 length: 18 residues. The CDR3: CASSPLSGTVRSYNEQFF. The CDR3 nucleotides are TGTGCCAGTAGTCCGTTAAGCGGGACCGTTAGATCCTACAATGAGCAGTTCTTC.

This chain uses TRBV9 with TRBJ1-1; D remains ambiguous. Between the trimmed V and J ends, which lost 0 bases and 4 bases, there was a span of 4 bases. Germline assignment: CDR1 SGDLS and CDR2 YYNGEE. This CDR3 contains 12 residues. CDR3 loop: CASSVDGTEAFF. The CDR3 bases are TGTGCCAGCAGCGTAGACGGCACTGAAGCTTTCTTT.

The chain joins TRBV10-3 to TRBJ2-5; weak D call: TRBD2 (6 bases). The CDR3 has 15 residues. CDR1 is ENHRY and CDR2 is SYGVKD in the germline V gene. V dropped 7 bases and J dropped 2 bases, with 17 bases sitting between them. The CDR3 DNA reads as TGTGCCATCAAGGGGACTGGGGTCGGTCAAGAGACCCAGTACTTC. It specifies CAIKGTGVGQETQYF.

The V and J genes are TRBV28 and TRBJ1-4; TRBD1 matches at 11 bases. Unmatched junction bases numbered 4, after V lost 4 bases and J lost 9 bases. CDR1 and CDR2 (germline): MDHEN, SYDVKM. The CDR3 loop spans 14 amino acids. This CDR3 is CASSSGQGDQKLFF. Written as DNA, the CDR3 is TGTGCCAGCAGTTCGGGACAGGGGGATCAAAAACTGTTTTTT.

This chain links TRBV10-3 with TRBJ2-7; D is unresolved. CDR1 is ENHRY and CDR2 is SYGVKD in the germline V gene. V lost 6 bases to trimming and J lost 5 bases, with 8 bases between them. The CDR3 totals 11 residues. For the CDR3, the DNA is TGTGCCATCAGAGACTTTAACGAGCAGTACTTC. Its translation: CAIRDFNEQYF.

The sample holds a few counts of this clonotype. The V call is TRBV24-1, the J call TRBJ2-2; 8 bases match TRBD2. With 3 bases clipped from V and 5 bases from J, the junction kept 10 bases outside the gene matches. Germline V CDR1 and CDR2: KGHDR, SFDVKD. This CDR3 has 17 residues. DNA for the CDR3: TGTGCCACCAGTGATCGTTCGGGACTAGTAGGAACCGGGGAGCTGTTTTTT. Encoded protein: CATSDRSGLVGTGELFF.

The rearrangement joins TRBV11-1 to TRBJ2-5; D ambiguous. The CDR3 totals 17 residues. V dropped 5 bases and J dropped 0 bases, with 19 bases sitting between them. Per the germline V gene, CDR1 is SGHAT and CDR2 is FQDESV (reference sequence). The CDR3 DNA sequence: TGTGCCAGCAGCAACCCCCTACGTACGGCGTACCAAGAGACCCAGTACTTC. Encoded protein: CASSNPLRTAYQETQYF.

The rearrangement links TRBV30 to TRBJ1-2, with D possibly matching TRBD1 (6 bases). Germline V gives CDR1 GTSNPN, CDR2 SVGIG (reference sequence). Trimming left V 8 bases short and J 6 bases short, with 13 bases between. CDR3 length: 11 amino acids. CDR3 loop: CAEKQGHGYTF. DNA of the CDR3: TGTGCCGAGAAACAGGGCCATGGCTACACCTTC. The whole variable domain, filled in from reference TRBV30 and TRBJ1-2, reads SQTIHQWPATLVQPVGSPLSLECTVEGTSNPNLYWYRQAAGRGLQLLFYSVGIGQISSEVPQNLSASRPQDRQFILSSKKLLLSDSGFYLCAEKQGHGYTFGSGTRLTVV.

The chain uses TRBV27 and TRBJ2-4; TRBD2 agrees at 10 bases. Trimming at V came to 5 bases and at J to 6 bases, leaving 13 bases not matched to a gene. CDR3 length: 17 residues. Germline V gene data show CDR1 as MNHEY and CDR2 as SMNVEV (reference sequence). The CDR3 is CASSPGTSDPKGNIQYF. The CDR3 nucleotides are TGTGCCAGCAGTCCCGGGACTAGCGACCCTAAGGGAAACATTCAGTACTTC.

The chain links TRBV10-3 to TRBJ2-3, with 8 bases aligning to TRBD1. V gave up 4 bases and J gave up 4 bases; unmatched junction bases: 7. Germline values: CDR1 ENHRY, CDR2 SYGVKD. The CDR3 spans 15 residues. DNA for the CDR3: TGTGCCATCAGTGTAGCCAGGGGGCAGGCAGATACGCAGTATTTT. Residues: CAISVARGQADTQYF.

The V and J genes are TRBV12-3 or TRBV12-4 and TRBJ2-2, with D possibly matching TRBD1 (5 bases). V lost 6 bases and J lost 2, with 16 bases in between. The CDR3 spans 16 residues. The CDR3 DNA sequence: TGTGCCAGCAGGGGCAGGGTGGCGCCTAACACCGGGGAGCTGTTTTTT. Protein product: CASRGRVAPNTGELFF.

This clonotype appeared many times. The chain couples TRBV5-1 to TRBJ1-6, with 7 bases matching TRBD1. Germline CDR1 is SGHRS and CDR2 is YFSETQ. The CDR3 sequence is 17 residues long. V lost 0 bases to trimming and J lost 9 bases; unmatched junction nucleotides: 12. CDR3 loop: CASSLALQGGKGSPLHF. The CDR3 nucleotides read TGCGCCAGCAGCTTGGCCCTTCAGGGGGGAAAAGGTTCACCCCTCCACTTT.

The gene calls are TRBV5-5 and TRBJ1-1; TRBD1 might be the D (5 bases). CDR1 is SGHKS, CDR2 YYEKEE, per germline (reference sequence). The CDR3 has 15 residues. V was pared by 0 bases and J by 4 bases, with 13 bases between. In DNA form, the CDR3 reads TGTGCCAGCAGCTTGGGAGCAGGGCGGCCCACTGAAGCTTTCTTT. Translation: CASSLGAGRPTEAFF.

The rearrangement uses TRBV19 and TRBJ1-6; D possibly corresponds to TRBD1 (6 bases). The CDR3 loop spans 12 amino acids. Germline assignment: CDR1 LNHDA and CDR2 SQIVND (reference sequence). V gave up 8 bases and J gave up 7 bases, with 9 bases separating them. CDR3 amino acids: CASRRGNSPLHF. The CDR3 DNA is TGTGCCAGTCGCAGGGGCAATTCACCCCTCCACTTT.

Note on this clonotype: One end of the junction is discordant with germline, which a read error may explain. The chain employs TRBV7-2 and TRBJ1-2; D ambiguous. The CDR3 is 14 amino acids. The V gene's germline CDR1 is SGHTA and CDR2 FQGNSA. The CDR3, as DNA: TGTGCCAGCAGCTCCTCAAACCGCGGCTATGACTACACCTTC. This translates into CASSSSNRGYDYTF.

The chain links TRBV7-6 to TRBJ2-1; D remains unclear. This CDR3 is 12 amino acids long. V lost 3 bases, J lost 9 bases, and 9 bases lay in between. In germline, CDR1 is SGHVS, CDR2 FNYEAQ. This CDR3 is CASSFGVREQFF. The CDR3 DNA sequence: TGTGCCAGCAGCTTTGGGGTCCGTGAGCAGTTCTTC.

This chain connects TRBV2 to TRBJ1-2, with 8 nucleotides matching TRBD1. The CDR3 extends over 13 amino acids. V lost 7 bases, J lost 8 bases, and 9 bases stayed unmatched. Germline V gives CDR1 SNHLY, CDR2 FYNNEI. The CDR3 spells CASIARQGQGYTF. The CDR3 nucleotides read TGTGCCAGCATCGCCAGACAGGGGCAAGGCTACACCTTC. The variable domain in full, with the rest retrieved from reference TRBV2 and TRBJ1-2, is EPEVTQTPSHQVTQMGQEVILRCVPISNHLYFYWYRQILGQKVEFLVSFYNNEISEKSEIFDDQFSVERPDGSNFTLKIRSTKLEDSAMYFCASIARQGQGYTFGSGTRLTVV.

The rearrangement joins TRBV7-9 to TRBJ2-1; the D gene is possibly TRBD1 (5 bases). V lost 3 bases and J 15 bases, leaving 15 bases between the germline ends. The length of the CDR3 is 12 residues. Germline V CDR1 and CDR2: SEHNR, FQNEAQ (reference sequence). The CDR3 sequence is CASSFKPGILFF. DNA for the CDR3: TGTGCCAGCAGCTTTAAGCCAGGGATTCTGTTCTTC.

This clonotype was counted only a few times. The V call is TRBV20-1, the J call TRBJ1-2, with a possible D match to TRBD1 (5 bases). Germline CDR1 and CDR2: DFQATT and SNEGSKA (reference sequence). The V gene lost 2 bases and the J gene lost 1 base, with 11 bases spanning the gap. The CDR3 consists of 14 residues. The CDR3 sequence: CSARSAGLNYGYTF. In nucleotides, the CDR3 is TGCAGTGCTAGATCAGCAGGGCTTAACTATGGCTACACCTTC.

This clonotype has more than one count but fewer than ten. The CDR3 loop is CATSDNGLEDTQYF. CDR3 nucleotide sequence: TGTGCCACCAGTGATAACGGACTCGAAGATACGCAGTATTTT. The chain uses TRBV24-1 and TRBJ2-3; D is possibly TRBD2 (5 bases). CDR1 and CDR2 (germline): KGHDR, SFDVKD. Trimming stripped 3 bases from V and 5 bases from J, with 11 bases between. The CDR3 is 14 residues long.

There are a few counts of this clonotype. This may be a read error, as it is one base from a much larger clone. The chain has TRBV5-4 and TRBJ2-7; a possible D gene is TRBD1 (5 bases). This CDR3 region has 14 residues. The germline CDR1 and CDR2 sequences are SGHNT and YYREEE (reference sequence). This CDR3 reads CASSLAGNPYDQYF. In DNA form, the CDR3 reads TGTGCCAGCAGCTTGGCAGGGAATCCCTACGATCAGTACTTC.

Many counts were recorded for this clonotype. The chain combines TRBV29-1 with TRBJ2-1, with D uncertain. The ends were cut back, 7 bases at V and 5 bases at J, with 15 bases in the middle. The CDR3 totals 13 residues. The V gene's germline CDR1 is SQVTM and CDR2 ANQGSEA. As DNA, the CDR3 is TGCAGCGCCTCGACTCCGACGCACAATGAGCAGTTCTTC. As protein: CSASTPTHNEQFF.

This rearrangement joins TRBV2 to TRBJ2-3; 8 bases match TRBD1. Germline CDR1 SNHLY, CDR2 FYNNEI. Losses at the gene ends were 5 bases for V and 6 bases for J; bases not matched to a gene: 7. The CDR3 covers 14 residues. The CDR3 DNA is TGTGCCAGCAGTATCGGACAGGGCCGGGATACGCAGTATTTT. It translates to CASSIGQGRDTQYF.